The next 20 T cell receptor beta chains were all read from a single sample in a study of T cells after posttransplantation cyclophosphamide. Cells defined as naive were viable CD3+CD4+ or CD3+CD8+ and CCR7+CD45RA+CD45RO-CD95-CD27+CD28+. The table came from immunoSEQ multiplex PCR; TCRdb's copy has only in-frame clones and leaves some out. This table holds tens of thousands of clones, over 95% found once. Sequencing was done on a sample of naive CD4+ T cells sorted from PBMCs. The receptors stem from a man aged 45-65 years in good health, CMV-negative, and a related stem cell transplant donor.

The chain couples TRBV4-1 to TRBJ2-1; 9 bases fit TRBD1. The CDR3 is made up of 16 amino acids. Germline V gene data show CDR1 as MGHRA and CDR2 as YSYEKL. After removal of 0 bases from V and 0 bases from J, the junction contained 0 bases not matched to a gene. CDR3 sequence (DNA): TGCGCCAGCAGCCAAGAGACAGGGGGCTCCTACAATGAGCAGTTCTTC. It encodes CASSQETGGSYNEQFF.

The J gene is TRBJ2-3, the V gene TRBV27; 8 nucleotides line up with TRBD1. With V trimmed by 5 bases and J by 5 bases, 3 bases remained unmatched. Germline CDR1 MNHEY, CDR2 SMNVEV (reference sequence). The CDR3 covers 13 residues. DNA for the CDR3: TGTGCCAGCAGTCAGGGGGCTGGAGATACGCAGTATTTT. Translated, it gives CASSQGAGDTQYF.

This clone was detected once. V is TRBV5-6 and J is TRBJ2-7, with D tentatively TRBD2 (7 bases). The germline V gene encodes CDR1 SGHDT and CDR2 YYEEEE. The V and J ends lost 6 bases and 8 bases respectively, with 27 bases between them. The CDR3 contains 16 residues. The CDR3 DNA is TGTGCCAGCACAATAGGGGGAGGGAGGGGGATATTGAAGCAGTACTTC. Protein: CASTIGGGRGILKQYF.

This clone was seen once. The chain links TRBV19 to TRBJ1-6, with TRBD1 matching 7 bases. Germline V CDR1 and CDR2: LNHDA, SQIVND (reference sequence). This CDR3 contains 16 residues. The V segment lost 5 bases and the J segment 8 bases; nucleotides outside the gene matches: 12. The CDR3 coding sequence is TGTGCCAGTAGTCCCAGGGACAGAGTTTTTTATTCACCCCTCCACTTT. It codes for CASSPRDRVFYSPLHF. Variable domain in full (rest from reference TRBV19 and TRBJ1-6): DGGITQSPKYLFRKEGQNVTLSCEQNLNHDAMYWYRQDPGQGLRLIYYSQIVNDFQKGDIAEGYSVSREKKESFPLTVTSAQKNPTAFYLCASSPRDRVFYSPLHFGNGTRLTVT.

This clone was counted a single time. The rearrangement joins TRBV11-3 to TRBJ2-2; TRBD1 agrees at 10 bases. This CDR3 has 17 amino acids. Trimming removed 1 base from V and 4 bases from J; junction bases left unmatched: 6. CDR1 and CDR2 (germline): SGHNT, YENEEA. The CDR3 protein is CASSLGGRTGGTGELFF. Written as DNA, the CDR3 is TGTGCCAGCAGCTTAGGGGGGAGGACAGGGGGCACCGGGGAGCTGTTTTTT.

The chain joins TRBV7-9 to TRBJ2-1, with 10 nucleotides matching TRBD1. The V and J ends lost 6 bases and 5 bases, in that order; junction bases with no gene match: 4. This CDR3 region has 14 residues. CDR1 and CDR2 (germline): SEHNR, FQNEAQ (reference sequence). The CDR3 region has the DNA TGTGCCAGCAGAGGGACAGGGGATCACAATGAGCAGTTCTTC. This sequence encodes CASRGTGDHNEQFF.

CDR3 sequence: CASSFRQGMDTQYF. The CDR3 DNA follows: TGTGCCAGCAGCTTCAGACAGGGTATGGATACGCAGTATTTT. The chain employs TRBV7-9 and TRBJ2-3; 7 positions agree with TRBD1. The CDR3 totals 14 residues. J was trimmed by 6 bases and V by 3 bases; bases with no gene match: 6. Germline V gene sequence: CDR1 SEHNR, CDR2 FQNEAQ (reference sequence).

This clone was recorded only once. The V call is TRBV5-1, the J call TRBJ1-4, with TRBD1 identical over 10 bases. The V gene's germline CDR1 is SGHRS and CDR2 YFSETQ. V gave up 5 bases and J gave up 6 bases; unmatched junction bases: 7. There are 15 residues in the CDR3. CDR3: CASSIRQGAYEKLFF. The DNA of the CDR3 is TGCGCCAGCAGTATTAGACAGGGGGCTTATGAAAAACTGTTTTTT. Variable domain in full (rest from reference TRBV5-1 and TRBJ1-4): KAGVTQTPRYLIKTRGQQVTLSCSPISGHRSVSWYQQTPGQGLQFLFEYFSETQRNKGNFPGRFSGRQFSNSRSEMNVSTLELGDSALYLCASSIRQGAYEKLFFGSGTQLSVL.

The chain is built from TRBV5-1 and TRBJ1-5; no clear D. Trimming removed 3 bases at V and 5 bases at J, with 9 bases between. CDR3 length equals 13 residues. From germline, CDR1 is SGHRS and CDR2 YFSETQ. The CDR3, as DNA: TGCGCCAGCAGCTCCTATCTTGATCAGCCCCAGCATTTT. This sequence encodes CASSSYLDQPQHF.

This clone was seen just once. One junction end disagrees with the germline gene, perhaps due to a read error. The genes are TRBV11-3 and TRBJ2-5; D is unclear. This CDR3 has 13 amino acids. Per the germline V gene, CDR1 is SGHNT and CDR2 is YENEEA. CDR3 region: CDSSLQYQETQYF. DNA for the CDR3: TGTGACAGCAGCTTACAGTACCAAGAGACCCAGTACTTC.

This clone came up once. The chain carries TRBV7-2 and TRBJ2-3; 7 bases agree with TRBD2. The CDR3 totals 14 residues. CDR1 is SGHTA, CDR2 FQGNSA, per germline. V lost 5 bases to trimming and J lost 6 bases; unmatched junction nucleotides: 8. CDR3 DNA: TGTGCCAGCAGCGCAGCGGGGTGGCTGGATACGCAGTATTTT. The encoded protein is CASSAAGWLDTQYF.

The V call is TRBV2, the J call TRBJ2-7; 8 bases are shared with TRBD1. Germline CDR1 SNHLY, CDR2 FYNNEI. With 7 bases clipped from V and 5 bases from J, the junction kept 16 bases outside the gene matches. The CDR3 runs to 16 residues. CDR3 sequence: CASISLEIDRGDEQYF. The CDR3 DNA follows: TGTGCCAGCATATCCCTCGAAATTGACAGGGGCGACGAGCAGTACTTC.

V is TRBV19 and J is TRBJ2-4, with 8 nucleotides matching TRBD2. V trimming: 5 bases; J trimming: 0 bases; junction bases outside the gene matches: 9. The germline V gene has CDR1 LNHDA and CDR2 SQIVND (reference sequence). CDR3 length: 17 residues. CDR3 coding DNA: TGTGCCAGTAGTGCCCGGGAACTAGCGGAAGCCAAAAACATTCAGTACTTC. Translation: CASSARELAEAKNIQYF.

This clone was counted a single time. The chain links TRBV7-6 to TRBJ2-7, with D tentatively TRBD1 (6 bases). The CDR3 covers 13 residues. Trimming removed 5 bases at V and 5 bases at J, with 13 bases between. CDR1 SGHVS and CDR2 FNYEAQ come from the germline V gene. CDR3 DNA: TGTGCCAGCAGCAAGACCAGGGGCGACGAGCAGTACTTC. Translating it yields CASSKTRGDEQYF.

The chain has TRBV7-2 and TRBJ1-2; 11 nucleotides agree with TRBD1. Trimming cost V 6 bases and J 8 bases; bases outside gene matches: 8. Germline values: CDR1 SGHTA, CDR2 FQGNSA. This CDR3 is 14 amino acids long. CDR3 protein: CASSWDRGKQGYTF. For the CDR3, the DNA is TGTGCCAGCAGTTGGGACAGGGGGAAACAGGGCTACACCTTC.

The genes are TRBV2 and TRBJ2-7, with 8 positions matching TRBD1. The CDR3 runs 13 residues. Looked up from germline, CDR1 is SNHLY and CDR2 is FYNNEI. V gave up 6 bases and J gave up 13 bases; unmatched junction bases: 14. This chain's CDR3 is CASRETGDSSTYF. The CDR3 nucleotides are TGTGCCAGCAGGGAGACAGGGGACTCCTCGACCTACTTC. The whole variable domain, remainder taken from reference TRBV2 and TRBJ2-7, is EPEVTQTPSHQVTQMGQEVILRCVPISNHLYFYWYRQILGQKVEFLVSFYNNEISEKSEIFDDQFSVERPDGSNFTLKIRSTKLEDSAMYFCASRETGDSSTYFGPGTRLTVT.

The chain recombines TRBV4-1 with TRBJ2-2, with 10 bases aligning to TRBD2. Per germline, CDR1 MGHRA and CDR2 YSYEKL. The CDR3 spans 20 residues. V was pared by 0 bases and J by 0 bases, with 10 bases of the junction left unmatched. Here the CDR3 reads CASSQDIWVAGGTNTGELFF. For the CDR3, the DNA is TGCGCCAGCAGCCAAGATATCTGGGTAGCGGGAGGCACGAACACCGGGGAGCTGTTTTTT.

The chain has TRBV23-1 and TRBJ2-1; tentative D call: TRBD1 (5 bases). TRBV23-1 is an ORF for which the function is uncertain. Trimming took off 8 bases at V and 0 bases at J, with 11 bases between the two ends. CDR3 size: 14 residues. CDR3 region: CASGRQSSYNEQFF. The CDR3 DNA follows: TGCGCCAGCGGCCGACAGAGCTCCTACAATGAGCAGTTCTTC.

This chain uses TRBV18 with TRBJ1-2; 10 bases are shared with TRBD1. The germline V gene has CDR1 KGHSH and CDR2 LQKENI. The CDR3 is made up of 16 amino acids. Trimming took 4 bases from V and 2 from J; bases not matched to a gene: 7. The CDR3 DNA reads TGTGCCAGCTCACAGGATCGGACAGGGGGAAACTATGGCTACACCTTC. Translated: CASSQDRTGGNYGYTF.

The chain employs TRBV19 and TRBJ1-5; D might be TRBD1 (5 bases). Trimming took off 5 bases at V and 7 bases at J, with 9 bases between the two ends. The V gene's germline CDR1 is LNHDA and CDR2 SQIVND (reference sequence). The CDR3 spans 12 residues. The CDR3 region is CASSSQGQPQHF. CDR3 DNA: TGTGCCAGTAGTTCTCAGGGACAGCCCCAGCATTTT. The variable domain in full, with the rest retrieved from reference TRBV19 and TRBJ1-5, is DGGITQSPKYLFRKEGQNVTLSCEQNLNHDAMYWYRQDPGQGLRLIYYSQIVNDFQKGDIAEGYSVSREKKESFPLTVTSAQKNPTAFYLCASSSQGQPQHFGDGTRLSIL.